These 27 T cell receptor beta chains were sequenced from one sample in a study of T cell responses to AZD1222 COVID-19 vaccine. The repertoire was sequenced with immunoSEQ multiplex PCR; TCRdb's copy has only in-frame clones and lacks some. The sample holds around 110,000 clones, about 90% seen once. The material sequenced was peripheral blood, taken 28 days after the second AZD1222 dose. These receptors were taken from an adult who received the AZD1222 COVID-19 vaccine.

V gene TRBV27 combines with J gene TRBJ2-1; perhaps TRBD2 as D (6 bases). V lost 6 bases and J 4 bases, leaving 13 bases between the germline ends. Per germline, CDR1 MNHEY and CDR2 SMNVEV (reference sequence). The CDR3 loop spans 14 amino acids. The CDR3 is CASSEGLSYNEQFF. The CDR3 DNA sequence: TGTGCCAGCAGCGAGGGACTGAGTTACAATGAGCAGTTCTTC.

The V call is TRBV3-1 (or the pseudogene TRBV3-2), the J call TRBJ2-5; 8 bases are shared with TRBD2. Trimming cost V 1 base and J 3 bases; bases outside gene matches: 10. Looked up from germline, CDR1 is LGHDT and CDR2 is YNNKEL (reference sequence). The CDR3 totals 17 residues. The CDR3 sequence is CASSQGVSGVYKETQYF. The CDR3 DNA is TGTGCCAGCAGCCAAGGGGTTAGCGGGGTTTATAAAGAGACCCAGTACTTC.

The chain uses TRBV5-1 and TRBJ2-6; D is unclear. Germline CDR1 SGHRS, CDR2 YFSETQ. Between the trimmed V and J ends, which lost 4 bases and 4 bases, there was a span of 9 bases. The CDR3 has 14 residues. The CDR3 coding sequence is TGCGCCAGCAGCCCGCTATCCGGGGCCAACGTCCTGACTTTC. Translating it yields CASSPLSGANVLTF.

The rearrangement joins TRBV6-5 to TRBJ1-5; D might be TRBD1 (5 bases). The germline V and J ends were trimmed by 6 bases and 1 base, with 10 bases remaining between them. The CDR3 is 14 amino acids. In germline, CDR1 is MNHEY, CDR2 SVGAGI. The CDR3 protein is CASSGGISNQPQHF. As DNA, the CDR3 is TGTGCCAGCAGCGGGGGAATAAGCAATCAGCCCCAGCATTTT.

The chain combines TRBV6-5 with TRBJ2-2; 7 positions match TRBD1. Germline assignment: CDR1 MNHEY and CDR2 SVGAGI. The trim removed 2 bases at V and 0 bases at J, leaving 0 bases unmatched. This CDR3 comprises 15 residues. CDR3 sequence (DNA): TGTGCCAGCAGTTACGGGACAGCGAACACCGGGGAGCTGTTTTTT. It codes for CASSYGTANTGELFF.

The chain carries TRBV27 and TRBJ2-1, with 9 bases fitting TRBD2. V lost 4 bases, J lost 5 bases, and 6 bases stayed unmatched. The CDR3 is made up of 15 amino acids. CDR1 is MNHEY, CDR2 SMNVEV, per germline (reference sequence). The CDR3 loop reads CASSSPAGGHNEQFF. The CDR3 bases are TGTGCCAGCAGTTCCCCAGCGGGAGGACACAATGAGCAGTTCTTC.

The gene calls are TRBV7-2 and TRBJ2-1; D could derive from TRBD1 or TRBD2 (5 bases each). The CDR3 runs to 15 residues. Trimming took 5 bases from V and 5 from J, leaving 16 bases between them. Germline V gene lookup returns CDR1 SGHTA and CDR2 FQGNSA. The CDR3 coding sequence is TGTGCCAGCAGCCCCCGCCCGCGAGGGGACAATGAGCAGTTCTTC. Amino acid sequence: CASSPRPRGDNEQFF.

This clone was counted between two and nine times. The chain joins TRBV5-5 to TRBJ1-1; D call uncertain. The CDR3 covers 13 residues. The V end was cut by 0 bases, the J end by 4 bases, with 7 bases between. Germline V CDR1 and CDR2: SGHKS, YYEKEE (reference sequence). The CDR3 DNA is TGTGCCAGCAGCTTGGCGTGGGGCACTGAAGCTTTCTTT. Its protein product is CASSLAWGTEAFF.

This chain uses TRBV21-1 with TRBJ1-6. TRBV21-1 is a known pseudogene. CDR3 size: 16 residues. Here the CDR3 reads CANSKGRSSYNSPLHF. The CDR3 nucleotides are TGTGCCAACAGCAAAGGAAGGAGCTCCTATAATTCACCCCTCCACTTT.

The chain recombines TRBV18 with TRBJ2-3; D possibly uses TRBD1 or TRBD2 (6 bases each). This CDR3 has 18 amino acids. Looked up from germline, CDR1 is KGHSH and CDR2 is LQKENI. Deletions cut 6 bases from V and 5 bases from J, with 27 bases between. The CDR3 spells CASSPAVAGTLGGDTQYF. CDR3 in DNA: TGTGCCAGCTCCCCGGCGGTGGCGGGGACACTTGGGGGAGATACGCAGTATTTT.

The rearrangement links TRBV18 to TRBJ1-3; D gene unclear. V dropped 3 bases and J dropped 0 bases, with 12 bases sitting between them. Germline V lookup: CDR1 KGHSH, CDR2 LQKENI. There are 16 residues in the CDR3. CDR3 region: CASSPNGFSSGNTIYF. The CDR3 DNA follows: TGTGCCAGCTCACCCAACGGGTTCTCCTCTGGAAACACCATATATTTT.

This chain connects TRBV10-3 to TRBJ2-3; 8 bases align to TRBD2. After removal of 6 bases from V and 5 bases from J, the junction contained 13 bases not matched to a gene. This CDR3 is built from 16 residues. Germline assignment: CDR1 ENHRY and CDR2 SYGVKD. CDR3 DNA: TGTGCCATCAGCGCCTCCCAAGCGGGAGAGGGAGATACGCAGTATTTT. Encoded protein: CAISASQAGEGDTQYF.

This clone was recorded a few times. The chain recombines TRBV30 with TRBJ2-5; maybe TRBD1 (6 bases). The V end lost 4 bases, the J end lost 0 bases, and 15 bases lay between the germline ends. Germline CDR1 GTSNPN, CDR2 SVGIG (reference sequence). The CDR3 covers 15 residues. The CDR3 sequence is CAWTRQGLYQETQYF. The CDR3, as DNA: TGTGCCTGGACTCGGCAGGGGCTATACCAAGAGACCCAGTACTTC. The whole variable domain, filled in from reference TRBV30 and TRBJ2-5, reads SQTIHQWPATLVQPVGSPLSLECTVEGTSNPNLYWYRQAAGRGLQLLFYSVGIGQISSEVPQNLSASRPQDRQFILSSKKLLLSDSGFYLCAWTRQGLYQETQYFGPGTRLLVL.

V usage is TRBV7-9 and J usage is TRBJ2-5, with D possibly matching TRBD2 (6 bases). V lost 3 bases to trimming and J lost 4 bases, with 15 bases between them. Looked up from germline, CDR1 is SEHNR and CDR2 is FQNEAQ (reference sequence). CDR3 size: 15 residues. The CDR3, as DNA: TGTGCCAGCAGCTTTTCTTCCGGGGGACGAGAGACCCAGTACTTC. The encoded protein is CASSFSSGGRETQYF.

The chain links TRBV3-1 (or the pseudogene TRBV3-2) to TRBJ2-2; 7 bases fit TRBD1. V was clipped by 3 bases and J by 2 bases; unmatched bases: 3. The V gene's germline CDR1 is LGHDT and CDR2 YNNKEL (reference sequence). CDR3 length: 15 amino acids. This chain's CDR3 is CASSQDRLNTGELFF. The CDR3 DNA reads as TGTGCCAGCAGCCAGGACAGGCTCAACACCGGGGAGCTGTTTTTT.

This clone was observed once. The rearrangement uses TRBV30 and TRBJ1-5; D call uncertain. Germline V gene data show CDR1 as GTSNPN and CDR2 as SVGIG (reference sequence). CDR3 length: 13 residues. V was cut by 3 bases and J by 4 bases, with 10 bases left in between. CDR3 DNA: TGTGCCTGGAGATCTACGGGAAATCAGCCCCAGCATTTT. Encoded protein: CAWRSTGNQPQHF.

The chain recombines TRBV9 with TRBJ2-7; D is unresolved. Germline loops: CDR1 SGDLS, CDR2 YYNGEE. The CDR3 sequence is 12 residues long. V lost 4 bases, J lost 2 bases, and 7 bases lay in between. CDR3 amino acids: CASSPTPYEQYF. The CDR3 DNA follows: TGTGCCAGCAGCCCCACCCCCTACGAGCAGTACTTC.

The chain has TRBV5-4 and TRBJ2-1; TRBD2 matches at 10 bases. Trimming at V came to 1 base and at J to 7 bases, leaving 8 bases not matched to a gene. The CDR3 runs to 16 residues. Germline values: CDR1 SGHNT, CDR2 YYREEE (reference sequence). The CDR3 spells CASSLPGSGRVNEQFF. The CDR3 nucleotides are TGTGCCAGCAGCTTGCCGGGGAGCGGGAGGGTGAATGAGCAGTTCTTC.

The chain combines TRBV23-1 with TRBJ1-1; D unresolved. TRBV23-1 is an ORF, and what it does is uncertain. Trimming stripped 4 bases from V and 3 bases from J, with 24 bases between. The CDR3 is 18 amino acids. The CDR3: CASSPIEKGRPGYTEAFF. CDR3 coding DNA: TGCGCCAGCAGTCCTATCGAAAAGGGCCGGCCGGGGTACACTGAAGCTTTCTTT.

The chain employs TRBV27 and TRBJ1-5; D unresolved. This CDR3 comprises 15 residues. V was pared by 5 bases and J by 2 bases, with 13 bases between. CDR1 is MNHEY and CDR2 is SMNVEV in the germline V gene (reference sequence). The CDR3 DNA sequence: TGTGCCAGCAGTCTTCGGCCTACGGGCAATCAGCCCCAGCATTTT. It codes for CASSLRPTGNQPQHF.

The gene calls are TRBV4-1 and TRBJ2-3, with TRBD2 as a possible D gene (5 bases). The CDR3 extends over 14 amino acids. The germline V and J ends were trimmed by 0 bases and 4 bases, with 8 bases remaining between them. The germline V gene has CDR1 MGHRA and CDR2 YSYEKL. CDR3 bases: TGCGCCAGCAGCCAAGAGGGAGTCGCAGATACGCAGTATTTT. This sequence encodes CASSQEGVADTQYF.

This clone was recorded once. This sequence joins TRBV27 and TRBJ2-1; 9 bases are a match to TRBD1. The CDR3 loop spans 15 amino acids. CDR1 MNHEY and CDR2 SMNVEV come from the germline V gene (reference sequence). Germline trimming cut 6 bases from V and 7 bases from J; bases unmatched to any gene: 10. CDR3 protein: CASSRPGTGRNEQFF. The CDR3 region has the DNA TGTGCCAGCAGCCGACCCGGGACAGGGCGGAATGAGCAGTTCTTC.

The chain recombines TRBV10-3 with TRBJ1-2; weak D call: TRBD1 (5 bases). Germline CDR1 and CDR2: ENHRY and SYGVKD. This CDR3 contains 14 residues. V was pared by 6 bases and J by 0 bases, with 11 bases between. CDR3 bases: TGTGCCATCAGCCGGGACGGCTCTAACTATGGCTACACCTTC. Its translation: CAISRDGSNYGYTF.

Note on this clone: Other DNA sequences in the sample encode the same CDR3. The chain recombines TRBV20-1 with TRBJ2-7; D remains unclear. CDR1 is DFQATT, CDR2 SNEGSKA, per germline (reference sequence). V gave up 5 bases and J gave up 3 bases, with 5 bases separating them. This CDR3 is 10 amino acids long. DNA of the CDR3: TGCAGTGCTGGCCTCTACGAGCAGTACTTC. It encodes CSAGLYEQYF.

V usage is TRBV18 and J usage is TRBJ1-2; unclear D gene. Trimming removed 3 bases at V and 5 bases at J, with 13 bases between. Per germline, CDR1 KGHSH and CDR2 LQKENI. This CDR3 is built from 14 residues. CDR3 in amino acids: CASSPAGSEYGYTF. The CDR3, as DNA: TGTGCCAGCTCACCCGCCGGGAGCGAATATGGCTACACCTTC.

The CDR3 loop reads CAMRQGTSSYEQYF. The CDR3 nucleotides read TGTGCCATGCGACAGGGGACCTCCTCCTACGAGCAGTACTTC. The chain combines TRBV10-3 with TRBJ2-7; 8 bases align to TRBD1. V shed 9 bases and J 0 bases; nucleotides not matched to a gene: 7. This CDR3 is built from 14 residues. The V gene's germline CDR1 is ENHRY and CDR2 SYGVKD.

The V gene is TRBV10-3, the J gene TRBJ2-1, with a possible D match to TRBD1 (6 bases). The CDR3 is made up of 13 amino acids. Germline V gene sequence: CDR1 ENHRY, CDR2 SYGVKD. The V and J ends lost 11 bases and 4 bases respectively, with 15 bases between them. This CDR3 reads CALRQDLYNEQFF. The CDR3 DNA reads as TGTGCCCTCCGACAGGATCTTTACAATGAGCAGTTCTTC.